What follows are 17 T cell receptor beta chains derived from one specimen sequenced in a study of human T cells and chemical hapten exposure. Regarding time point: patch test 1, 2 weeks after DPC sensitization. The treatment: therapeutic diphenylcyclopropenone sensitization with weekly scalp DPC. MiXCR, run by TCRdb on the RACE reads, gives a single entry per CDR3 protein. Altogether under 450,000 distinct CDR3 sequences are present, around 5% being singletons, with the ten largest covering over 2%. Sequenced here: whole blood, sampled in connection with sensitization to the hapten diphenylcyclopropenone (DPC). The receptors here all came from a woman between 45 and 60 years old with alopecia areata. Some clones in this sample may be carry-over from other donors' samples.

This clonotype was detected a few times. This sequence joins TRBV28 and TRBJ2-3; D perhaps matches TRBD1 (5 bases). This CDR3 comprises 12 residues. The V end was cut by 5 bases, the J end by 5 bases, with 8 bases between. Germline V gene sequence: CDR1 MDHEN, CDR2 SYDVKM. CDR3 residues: CASSQQEDTQYF. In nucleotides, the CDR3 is TGTGCCAGCAGTCAACAGGAAGATACGCAGTATTTT.

CDR3 DNA: TGTGCCAGCAGCTTGGGGTCCCACACTGAAGCTTTCTTT. Its protein is CASSLGSHTEAFF. The chain employs TRBV5-5 and TRBJ1-1; D unclear. Germline CDR1 SGHKS, CDR2 YYEKEE (reference sequence). V lost 0 bases to trimming and J lost 3 bases, with 6 bases between them. CDR3 length: 13 amino acids.

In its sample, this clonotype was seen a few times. This CDR3 is CATRDAGSGELFF. The CDR3 DNA reads as TGTGCCACCAGGGACGCAGGGTCCGGGGAGCTGTTTTTT. The chain uses TRBV24-1 and TRBJ2-2, with a tentative D call TRBD1 (5 bases). Germline values: CDR1 KGHDR, CDR2 SFDVKD. CDR3 length: 13 residues. Trimming left V 7 bases short and J 6 bases short, with 11 bases between.

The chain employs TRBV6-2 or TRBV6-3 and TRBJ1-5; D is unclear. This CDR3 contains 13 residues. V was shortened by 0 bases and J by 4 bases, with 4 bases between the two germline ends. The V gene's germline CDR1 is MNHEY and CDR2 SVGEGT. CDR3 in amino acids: CASSYSQNQPQHF. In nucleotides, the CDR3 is TGTGCCAGCAGTTACTCCCAAAATCAGCCCCAGCATTTT.

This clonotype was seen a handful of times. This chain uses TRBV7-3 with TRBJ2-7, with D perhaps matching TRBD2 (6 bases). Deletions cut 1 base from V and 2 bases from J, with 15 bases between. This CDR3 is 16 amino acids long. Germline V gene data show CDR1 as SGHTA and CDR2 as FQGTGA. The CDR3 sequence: CASSLREGEEAYEQYF. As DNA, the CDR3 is TGTGCCAGCAGCTTAAGGGAAGGGGAGGAGGCCTACGAGCAGTACTTC. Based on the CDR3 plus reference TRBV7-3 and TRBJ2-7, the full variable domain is GAGVSQTPSNKVTEKGKYVELRCDPISGHTALYWYRQSLGQGPEFLIYFQGTGAADDSGLPNDRFFAVRPEGSVSTLKIQRTERGDSAVYLCASSLREGEEAYEQYFGPGTRLTVT.

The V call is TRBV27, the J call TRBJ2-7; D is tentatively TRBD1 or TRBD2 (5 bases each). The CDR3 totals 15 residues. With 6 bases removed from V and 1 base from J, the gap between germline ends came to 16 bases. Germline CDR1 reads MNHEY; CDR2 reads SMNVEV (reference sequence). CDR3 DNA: TGTGCCAGCAGCTCAAGGGACCACGGGTCCTACGAGCAGTACTTC. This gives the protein CASSSRDHGSYEQYF.

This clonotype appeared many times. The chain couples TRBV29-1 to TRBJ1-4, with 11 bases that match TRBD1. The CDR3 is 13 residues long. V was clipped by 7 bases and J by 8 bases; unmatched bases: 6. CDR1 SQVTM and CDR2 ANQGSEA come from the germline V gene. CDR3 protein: CSAGTGGSEKLFF. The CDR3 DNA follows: TGCAGCGCCGGGACAGGGGGAAGCGAAAAACTGTTTTTT.

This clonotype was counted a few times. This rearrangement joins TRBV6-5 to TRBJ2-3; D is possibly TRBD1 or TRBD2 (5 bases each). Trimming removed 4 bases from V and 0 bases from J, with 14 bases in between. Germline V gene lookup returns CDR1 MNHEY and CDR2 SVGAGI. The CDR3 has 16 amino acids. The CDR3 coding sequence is TGTGCCAGCAGTTCGCCACCGGGACGCAGCACAGATACGCAGTATTTT. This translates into CASSSPPGRSTDTQYF.

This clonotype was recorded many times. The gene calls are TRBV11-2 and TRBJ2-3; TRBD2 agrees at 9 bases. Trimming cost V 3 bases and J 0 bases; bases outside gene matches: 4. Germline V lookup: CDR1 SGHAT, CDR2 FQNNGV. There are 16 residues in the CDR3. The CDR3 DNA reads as TGTGCCAGCAGCTTGGTGGCGGGGGGGAGCACAGATACGCAGTATTTT. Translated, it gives CASSLVAGGSTDTQYF.

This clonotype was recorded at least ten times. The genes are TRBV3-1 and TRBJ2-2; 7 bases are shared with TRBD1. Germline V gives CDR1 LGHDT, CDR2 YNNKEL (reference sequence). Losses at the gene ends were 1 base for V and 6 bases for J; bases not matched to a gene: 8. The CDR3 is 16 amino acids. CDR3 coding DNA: TGTGCCAGCAGCCAAGGCGTCACAGACAGGGCCGGGGAGCTGTTTTTT. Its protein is CASSQGVTDRAGELFF.

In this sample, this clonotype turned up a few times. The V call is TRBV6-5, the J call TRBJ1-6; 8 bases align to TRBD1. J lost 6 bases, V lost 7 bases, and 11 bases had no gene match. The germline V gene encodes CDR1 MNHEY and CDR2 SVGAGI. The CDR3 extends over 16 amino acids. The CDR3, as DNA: TGTGCCAGCACCCAATCGGACAGGGCCCGTAATTCACCCCTCCACTTT. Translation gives CASTQSDRARNSPLHF.

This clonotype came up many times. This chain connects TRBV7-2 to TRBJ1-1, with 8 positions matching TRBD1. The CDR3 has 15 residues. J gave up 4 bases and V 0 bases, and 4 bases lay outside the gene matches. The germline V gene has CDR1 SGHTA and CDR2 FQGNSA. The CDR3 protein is CASSLAQGGVTEAFF. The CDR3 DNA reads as TGTGCCAGCAGCTTAGCACAGGGGGGAGTCACTGAAGCTTTCTTT.

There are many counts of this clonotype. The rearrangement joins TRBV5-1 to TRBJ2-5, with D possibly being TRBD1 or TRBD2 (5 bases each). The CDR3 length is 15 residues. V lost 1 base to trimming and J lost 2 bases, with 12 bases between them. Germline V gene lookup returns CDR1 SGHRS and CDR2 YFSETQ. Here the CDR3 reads CASSLLGETQETQYF. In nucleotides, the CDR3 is TGCGCCAGCAGCTTGTTGGGGGAAACACAAGAGACCCAGTACTTC.

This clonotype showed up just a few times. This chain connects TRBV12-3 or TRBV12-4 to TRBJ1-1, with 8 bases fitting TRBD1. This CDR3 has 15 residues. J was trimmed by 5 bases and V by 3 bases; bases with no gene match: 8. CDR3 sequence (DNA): TGTGCCAGCAGTTTGGGCCGGACAGGGCGTACTGAAGCTTTCTTT. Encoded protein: CASSLGRTGRTEAFF.

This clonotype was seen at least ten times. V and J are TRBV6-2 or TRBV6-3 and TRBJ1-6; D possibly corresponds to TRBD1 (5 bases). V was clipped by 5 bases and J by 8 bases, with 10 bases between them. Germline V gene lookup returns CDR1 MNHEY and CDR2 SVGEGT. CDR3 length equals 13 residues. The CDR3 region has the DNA TGTGCCAGCAGTCAGGGCGGATATTCACCCCTCCACTTT. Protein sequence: CASSQGGYSPLHF.

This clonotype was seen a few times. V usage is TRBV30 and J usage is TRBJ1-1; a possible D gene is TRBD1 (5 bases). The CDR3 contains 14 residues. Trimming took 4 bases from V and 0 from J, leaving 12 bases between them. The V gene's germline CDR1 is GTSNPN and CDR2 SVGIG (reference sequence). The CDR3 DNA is TGTGCCTGGACTAGGGACTTCCTGAACACTGAAGCTTTCTTT. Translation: CAWTRDFLNTEAFF.

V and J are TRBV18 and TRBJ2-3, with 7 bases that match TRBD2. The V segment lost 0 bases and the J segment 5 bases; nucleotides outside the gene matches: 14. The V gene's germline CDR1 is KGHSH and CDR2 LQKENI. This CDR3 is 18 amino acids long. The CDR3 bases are TGTGCCAGCTCACCACCGAGGAGGGCGGGAGACCCAGGAGATACGCAGTATTTT. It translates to CASSPPRRAGDPGDTQYF.